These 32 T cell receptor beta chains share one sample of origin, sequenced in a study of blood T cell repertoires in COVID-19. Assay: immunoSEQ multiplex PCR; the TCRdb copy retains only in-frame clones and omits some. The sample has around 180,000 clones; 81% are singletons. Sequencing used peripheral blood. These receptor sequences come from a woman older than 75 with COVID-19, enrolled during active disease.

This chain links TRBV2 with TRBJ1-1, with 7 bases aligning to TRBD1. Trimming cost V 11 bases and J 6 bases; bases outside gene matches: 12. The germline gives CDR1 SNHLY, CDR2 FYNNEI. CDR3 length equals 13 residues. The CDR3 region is CAVILLDRSEAFF. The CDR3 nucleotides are TGTGCCGTCATCTTGTTGGACAGGTCTGAAGCTTTCTTT.

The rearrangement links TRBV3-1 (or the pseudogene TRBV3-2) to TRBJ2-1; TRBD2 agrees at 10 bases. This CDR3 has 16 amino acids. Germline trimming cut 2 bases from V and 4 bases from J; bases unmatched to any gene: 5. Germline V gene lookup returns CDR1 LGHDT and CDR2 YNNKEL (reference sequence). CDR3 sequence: CASSQTRTSGYNEQFF. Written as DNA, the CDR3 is TGTGCCAGCAGCCAAACGAGGACTAGCGGTTACAATGAGCAGTTCTTC.

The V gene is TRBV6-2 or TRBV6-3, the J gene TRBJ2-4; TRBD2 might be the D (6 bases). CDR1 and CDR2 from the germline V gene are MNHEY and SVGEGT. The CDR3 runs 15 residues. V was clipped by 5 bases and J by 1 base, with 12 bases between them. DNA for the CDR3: TGTGCCAGCAGTCCGCCGGGGGTTGCCAAAAACATTCAGTACTTC. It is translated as CASSPPGVAKNIQYF.

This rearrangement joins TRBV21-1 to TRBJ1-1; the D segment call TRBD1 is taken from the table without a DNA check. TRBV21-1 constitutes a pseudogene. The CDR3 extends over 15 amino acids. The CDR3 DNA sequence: TGTGCCAGCAGCAAAGGCCTGGACACGAGCACTGAAGCTTTCTTT. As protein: CASSKGLDTSTEAFF.

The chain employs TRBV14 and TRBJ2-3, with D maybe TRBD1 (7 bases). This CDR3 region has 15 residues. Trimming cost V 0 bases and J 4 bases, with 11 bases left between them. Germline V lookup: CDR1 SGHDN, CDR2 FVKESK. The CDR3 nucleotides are TGTGCCAGCAGCCAAGATCTCAGGGGGGCAGATACGCAGTATTTT. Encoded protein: CASSQDLRGADTQYF. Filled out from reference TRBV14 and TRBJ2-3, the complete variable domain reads EAGVTQFPSHSVIEKGQTVTLRCDPISGHDNLYWYRRVMGKEIKFLLHFVKESKQDESGMPNNRFLAERTGGTYSTLKVQPAELEDSGVYFCASSQDLRGADTQYFGPGTRLTVL.

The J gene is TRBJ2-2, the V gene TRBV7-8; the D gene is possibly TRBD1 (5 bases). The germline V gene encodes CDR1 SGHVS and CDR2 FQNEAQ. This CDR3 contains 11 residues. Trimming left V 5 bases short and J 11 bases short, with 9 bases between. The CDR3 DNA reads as TGTGCCAGCAGCATTTGGACAGAGCTGTTTTTT. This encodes CASSIWTELFF.

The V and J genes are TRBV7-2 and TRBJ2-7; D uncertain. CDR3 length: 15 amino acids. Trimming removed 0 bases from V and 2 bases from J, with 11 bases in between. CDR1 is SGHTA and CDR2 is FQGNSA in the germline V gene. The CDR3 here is CASSLALQRTYEQYF. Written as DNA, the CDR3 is TGTGCCAGCAGCTTAGCGTTGCAGCGCACCTACGAGCAGTACTTC. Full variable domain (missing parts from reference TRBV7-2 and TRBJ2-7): GAGVSQSPSNKVTEKGKDVELRCDPISGHTALYWYRQSLGQGLEFLIYFQGNSAPDKSGLPSDRFSAERTGGSVSTLTIQRTQQEDSAVYLCASSLALQRTYEQYFGPGTRLTVT.

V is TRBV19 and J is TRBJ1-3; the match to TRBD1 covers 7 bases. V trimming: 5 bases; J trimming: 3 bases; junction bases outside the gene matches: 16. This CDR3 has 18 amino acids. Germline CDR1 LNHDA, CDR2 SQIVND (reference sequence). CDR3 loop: CASSSGTDATIRGNTIYF. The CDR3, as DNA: TGTGCCAGTAGTTCGGGGACAGATGCCACTATCCGTGGAAACACCATATATTTT.

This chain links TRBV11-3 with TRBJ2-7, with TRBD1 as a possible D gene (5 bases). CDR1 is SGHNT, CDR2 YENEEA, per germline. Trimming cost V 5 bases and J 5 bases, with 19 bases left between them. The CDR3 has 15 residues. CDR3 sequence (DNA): TGTGCCAGCAGCCCCCTCTGGACAATCGCGGACGAGCAGTACTTC. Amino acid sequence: CASSPLWTIADEQYF.

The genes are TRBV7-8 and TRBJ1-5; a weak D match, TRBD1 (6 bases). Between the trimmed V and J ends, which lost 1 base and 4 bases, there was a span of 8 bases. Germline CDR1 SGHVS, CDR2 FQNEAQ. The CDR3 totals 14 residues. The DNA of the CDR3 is TGTGCCAGCAGCTTAGTCCAGGGGAATCAGCCCCAGCATTTT. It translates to CASSLVQGNQPQHF. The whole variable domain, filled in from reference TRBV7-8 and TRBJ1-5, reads GAGVSQSPRYKVAKRGQDVALRCDPISGHVSLFWYQQALGQGPEFLTYFQNEAQLDKSGLPSDRFFAERPEGSVSTLKIQRTQQEDSAVYLCASSLVQGNQPQHFGDGTRLSIL.

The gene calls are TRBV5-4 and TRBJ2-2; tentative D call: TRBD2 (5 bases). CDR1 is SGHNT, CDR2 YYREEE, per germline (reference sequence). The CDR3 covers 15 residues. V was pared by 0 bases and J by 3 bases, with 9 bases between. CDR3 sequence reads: CASSLAKGDTGELFF. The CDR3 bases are TGTGCCAGCAGCTTGGCCAAGGGAGACACCGGGGAGCTGTTTTTT.

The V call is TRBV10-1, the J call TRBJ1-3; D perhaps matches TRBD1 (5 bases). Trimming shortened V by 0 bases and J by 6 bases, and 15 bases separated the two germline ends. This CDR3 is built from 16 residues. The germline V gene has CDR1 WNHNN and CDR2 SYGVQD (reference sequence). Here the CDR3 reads CASSESTRGWENTIYF. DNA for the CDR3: TGCGCCAGCAGTGAGTCAACGCGGGGGTGGGAAAACACCATATATTTT.

DNA of the CDR3: TGTGCCAGTAGTGGACGGAGGGCCAGCACAGATACGCAGTATTTT. Translated: CASSGRRASTDTQYF. The chain joins TRBV19 to TRBJ2-3; maybe TRBD2 (6 bases). V dropped 5 bases and J dropped 0 bases, with 12 bases sitting between them. The CDR3 totals 15 residues. Germline CDR1 and CDR2: LNHDA and SQIVND (reference sequence).

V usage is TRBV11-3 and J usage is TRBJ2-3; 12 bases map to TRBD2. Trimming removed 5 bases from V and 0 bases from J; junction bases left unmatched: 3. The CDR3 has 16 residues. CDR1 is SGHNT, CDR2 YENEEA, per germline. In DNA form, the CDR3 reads TGTGCCAGCAGCCGGACTAGCGGGGCGAGCACAGATACGCAGTATTTT. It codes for CASSRTSGASTDTQYF.

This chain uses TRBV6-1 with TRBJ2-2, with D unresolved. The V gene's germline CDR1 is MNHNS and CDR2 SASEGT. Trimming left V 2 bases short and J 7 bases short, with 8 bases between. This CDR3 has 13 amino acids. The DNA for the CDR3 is TGTGCCAGCAGTGAAACTATGCTCGGGGAGCTGTTTTTT. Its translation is CASSETMLGELFF.

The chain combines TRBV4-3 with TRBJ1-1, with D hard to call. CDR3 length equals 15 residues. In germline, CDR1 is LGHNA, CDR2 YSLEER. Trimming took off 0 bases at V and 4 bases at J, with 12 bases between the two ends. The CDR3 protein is CASSQDPTGGTEAFF. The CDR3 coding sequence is TGCGCCAGCAGCCAAGATCCCACCGGCGGCACTGAAGCTTTCTTT.

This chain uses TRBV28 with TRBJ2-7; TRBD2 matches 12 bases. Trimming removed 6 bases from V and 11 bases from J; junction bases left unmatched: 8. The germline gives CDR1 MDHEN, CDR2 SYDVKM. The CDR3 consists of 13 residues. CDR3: CASSDARTSGKYF. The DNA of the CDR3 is TGTGCCAGCAGCGACGCTAGGACTAGCGGGAAGTACTTC.

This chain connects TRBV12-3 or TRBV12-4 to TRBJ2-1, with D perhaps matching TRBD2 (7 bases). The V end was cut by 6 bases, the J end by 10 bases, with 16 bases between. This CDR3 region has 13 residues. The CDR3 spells CASSLTGGWEQFF. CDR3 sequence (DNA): TGTGCCAGCAGCCTAACGGGGGGCTGGGAGCAGTTCTTC.

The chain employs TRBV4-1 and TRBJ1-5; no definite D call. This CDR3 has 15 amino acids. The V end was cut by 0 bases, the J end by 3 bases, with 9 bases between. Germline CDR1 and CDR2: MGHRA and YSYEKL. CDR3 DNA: TGCGCCAGCAGCCAAGATTGGGGAGACAATCAGCCCCAGCATTTT. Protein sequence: CASSQDWGDNQPQHF.

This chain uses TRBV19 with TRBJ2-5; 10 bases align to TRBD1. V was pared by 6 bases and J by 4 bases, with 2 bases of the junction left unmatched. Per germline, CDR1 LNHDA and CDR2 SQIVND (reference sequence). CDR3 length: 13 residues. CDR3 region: CASSRQGAETQYF. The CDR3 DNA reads TGTGCCAGTAGCCGACAGGGGGCAGAGACCCAGTACTTC. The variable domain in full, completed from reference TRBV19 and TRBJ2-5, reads DGGITQSPKYLFRKEGQNVTLSCEQNLNHDAMYWYRQDPGQGLRLIYYSQIVNDFQKGDIAEGYSVSREKKESFPLTVTSAQKNPTAFYLCASSRQGAETQYFGPGTRLLVL.

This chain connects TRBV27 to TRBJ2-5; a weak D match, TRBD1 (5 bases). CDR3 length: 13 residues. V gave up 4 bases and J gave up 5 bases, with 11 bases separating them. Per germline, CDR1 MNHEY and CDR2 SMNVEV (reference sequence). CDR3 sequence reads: CASSWGPMETQYF. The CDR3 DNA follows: TGTGCCAGCAGTTGGGGCCCTATGGAGACCCAGTACTTC.

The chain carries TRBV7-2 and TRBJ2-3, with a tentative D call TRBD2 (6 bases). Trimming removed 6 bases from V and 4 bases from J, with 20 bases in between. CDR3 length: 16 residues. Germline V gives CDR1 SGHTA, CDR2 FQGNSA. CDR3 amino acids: CASRPLGGGTADTQYF. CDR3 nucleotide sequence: TGTGCCAGCAGGCCGCTAGGTGGGGGGACGGCAGATACGCAGTATTTT.

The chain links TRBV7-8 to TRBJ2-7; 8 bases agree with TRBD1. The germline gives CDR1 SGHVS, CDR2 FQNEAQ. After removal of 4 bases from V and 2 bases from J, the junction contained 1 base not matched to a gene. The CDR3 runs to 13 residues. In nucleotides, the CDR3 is TGTGCCAGCAGCTGGGACAGGACCTACGAGCAGTACTTC. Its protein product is CASSWDRTYEQYF.

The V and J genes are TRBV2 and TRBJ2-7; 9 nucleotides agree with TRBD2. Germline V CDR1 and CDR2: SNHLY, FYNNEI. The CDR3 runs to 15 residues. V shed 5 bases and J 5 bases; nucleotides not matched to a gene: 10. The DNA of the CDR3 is TGTGCCAGCAGTAAAGGCGGGACTAGCTTCCACGAGCAGTACTTC. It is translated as CASSKGGTSFHEQYF.

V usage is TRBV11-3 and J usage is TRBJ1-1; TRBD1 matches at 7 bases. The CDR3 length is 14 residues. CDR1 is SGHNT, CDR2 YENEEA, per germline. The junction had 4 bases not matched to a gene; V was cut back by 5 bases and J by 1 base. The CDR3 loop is CASSLRGTNTEAFF. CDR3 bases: TGTGCCAGCAGCCTCAGGGGGACGAACACTGAAGCTTTCTTT.

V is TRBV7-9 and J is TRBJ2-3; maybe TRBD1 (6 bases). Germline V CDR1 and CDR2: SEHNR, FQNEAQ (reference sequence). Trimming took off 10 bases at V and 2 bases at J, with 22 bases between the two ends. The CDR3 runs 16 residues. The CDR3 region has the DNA TGTGCCAACAGAGTCCTCGAGGGGGTTGCCACAGATACGCAGTATTTT. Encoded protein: CANRVLEGVATDTQYF.

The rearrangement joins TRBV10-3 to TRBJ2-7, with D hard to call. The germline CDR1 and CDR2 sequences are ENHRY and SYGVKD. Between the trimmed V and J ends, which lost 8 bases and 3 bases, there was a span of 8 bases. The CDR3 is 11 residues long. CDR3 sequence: CAIATDYEQYF. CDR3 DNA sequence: TGTGCCATCGCCACAGACTACGAGCAGTACTTC.

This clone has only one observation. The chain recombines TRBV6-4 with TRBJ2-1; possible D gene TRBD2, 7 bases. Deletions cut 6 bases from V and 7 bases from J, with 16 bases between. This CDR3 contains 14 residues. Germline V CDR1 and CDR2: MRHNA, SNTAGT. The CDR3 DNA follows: TGTGCCAGCAGCCTTCTCGAGGGGGGGAATGAGCAGTTCTTC. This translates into CASSLLEGGNEQFF.

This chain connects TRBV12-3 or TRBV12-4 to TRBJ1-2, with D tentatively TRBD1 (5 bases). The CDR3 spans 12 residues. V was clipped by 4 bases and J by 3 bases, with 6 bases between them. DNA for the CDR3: TGTGCCAGCAGTTCGGGGGACTATGGCTACACCTTC. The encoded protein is CASSSGDYGYTF.

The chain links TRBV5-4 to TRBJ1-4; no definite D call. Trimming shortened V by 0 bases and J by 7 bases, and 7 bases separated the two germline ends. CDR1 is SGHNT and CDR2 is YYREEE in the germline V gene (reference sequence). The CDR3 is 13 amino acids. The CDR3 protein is CASSLAGSEKLFF. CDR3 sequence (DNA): TGTGCCAGCAGCTTGGCCGGGAGTGAAAAACTGTTTTTT.

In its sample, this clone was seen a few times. CDR3 protein: CASSPPTYREGPNEQFF. The DNA of the CDR3 is TGTGCCAGCAGCCCCCCGACGTACCGGGAGGGCCCCAATGAGCAGTTCTTC. The V call is TRBV4-2, the J call TRBJ2-1; 8 nucleotides line up with TRBD2. Germline loops: CDR1 LGHNA, CDR2 YNFKEQ. CDR3 size: 17 residues. The ends lost 4 bases at V and 6 bases at J; junction bases unmatched: 14.

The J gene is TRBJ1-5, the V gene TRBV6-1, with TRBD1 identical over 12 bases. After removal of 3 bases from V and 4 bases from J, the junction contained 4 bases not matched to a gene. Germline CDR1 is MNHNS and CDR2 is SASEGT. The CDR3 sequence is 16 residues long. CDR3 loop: CASSDGDRGRNQPQHF. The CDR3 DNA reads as TGTGCCAGCAGTGACGGGGACAGGGGGCGGAATCAGCCCCAGCATTTT.